This TCR beta chain was identified during a study of blood T cell repertoires in COVID-19. Across the study: Sites across the United States, Italy and Spain contributed samples from acute and convalescent COVID-19. T cells, B-cell-depleted T cells, or PBMCs supplied cDNA or gDNA.

Original methodology: Amplification from reference gene primers served as the basis for estimated nucleated cell counts. The table came from immunoSEQ multiplex PCR; TCRdb's copy has only in-frame clones and leaves some out. The V and J calls and clone size come from that table; D and trimming were worked out from the DNA. Of about 59,000 clones in the sample, 75% to 95% were seen once. J gave up 4 bases and V 4 bases, and 5 bases lay outside the gene matches. Germline CDR1 reads SGHDT; CDR2 reads YYEEEE. The CDR3 runs 14 residues. The chain links TRBV5-6 to TRBJ1-3; 7 bases map to TRBD1. This clonotype was sampled from a man older than 75 with acute or convalescent COVID-19. Material for sequencing was peripheral blood. The CDR3 protein is CASSEGAPGNTIYF. The CDR3 nucleotides are TGTGCCAGCAGCGAGGGGGCGCCGGGAAACACCATATATTTT.